This entry lists 7 T cell receptor beta chains sequenced from one sample in a study of T cell repertoires in cytomegalovirus infection. Each CDR3 protein gets one entry after TCRdb re-called the reads with MiXCR. The table has around 530,000 distinct CDR3 sequences, around 27% seen once. The sequencing sample was made of PBMCs. These receptors were collected from a human donor in good health (CMV status not recorded). Some clones in this sample may be carry-over from other donors' samples.

The table lists this clonotype with many counts. The chain couples TRBV6-1 to TRBJ1-5; D is unresolved. Germline assignment: CDR1 MNHNS and CDR2 SASEGT. This CDR3 has 12 amino acids. V was trimmed by 8 bases and J by 1 base, leaving 6 bases between them. CDR3 in DNA: TGTGCCAGCCGAGGGAGCAATCAGCCCCAGCATTTT. As protein: CASRGSNQPQHF.

This clonotype appeared a few times. The chain links TRBV12-3 or TRBV12-4 to TRBJ2-3; a weak D match, TRBD2 (6 bases). The length of the CDR3 is 17 residues. Trimming took 3 bases from V and 2 from J, leaving 18 bases between them. CDR3 DNA sequence: TGTGCCAGCAGTTTCTTCCCTGGACTACGGAACACAGATACGCAGTATTTT. Its protein product is CASSFFPGLRNTDTQYF.

This clonotype was counted a few times. The rearrangement joins TRBV3-1 to TRBJ2-7; D not certain. Between the trimmed V and J ends, which lost 1 base and 3 bases, there was a span of 13 bases. The germline V gene encodes CDR1 LGHDT and CDR2 YNNKEL (reference sequence). The CDR3 consists of 15 residues. CDR3 loop: CASSQVSESVYEQYF. The CDR3 bases are TGTGCCAGCAGCCAAGTTTCGGAGAGCGTCTACGAGCAGTACTTC.

The sample holds many counts of this clonotype. The chain is built from TRBV7-9 and TRBJ2-1, with TRBD1 matching over 8 bases. Germline values: CDR1 SEHNR, CDR2 FQNEAQ (reference sequence). This CDR3 spans 16 amino acids. V shed 5 bases, J shed 15 bases, and the junction held 21 bases outside the gene matches. The CDR3 DNA is TGTGCCAGCAGCCCTAGACAGGGGCCACGAATGTTGGTTGCGTTCTTC. It is translated as CASSPRQGPRMLVAFF.

This chain connects TRBV10-3 to TRBJ2-2; a weak D match, TRBD2 (6 bases). The germline V gene has CDR1 ENHRY and CDR2 SYGVKD. This CDR3 has 15 residues. Trimming took off 3 bases at V and 3 bases at J, with 11 bases between the two ends. The chain's CDR3 is CAISDRLADTGELFF. In nucleotides, the CDR3 is TGTGCCATCAGTGATCGCTTAGCGGACACCGGGGAGCTGTTTTTT.

This clonotype was seen a few times. The rearrangement joins TRBV4-1 to TRBJ2-6; no firm D call. This CDR3 is 16 amino acids long. The germline V and J ends were trimmed by 2 bases and 1 base, with 9 bases remaining between them. Germline V CDR1 and CDR2: MGHRA, YSYEKL. This chain's CDR3 is CASSQPTASGANVLTF. For the CDR3, the DNA is TGCGCCAGCAGCCAACCAACAGCTTCTGGGGCCAACGTCCTGACTTTC.

The chain employs TRBV5-5 and TRBJ2-1, with 13 positions matching TRBD2. This CDR3 has 15 amino acids. V shed 1 base and J 9 bases; nucleotides not matched to a gene: 4. Germline-derived CDR1 and CDR2 are SGHKS and YYEKEE (reference sequence). The CDR3 loop is CASSLPGLAGVEQFF. The CDR3 nucleotides read TGTGCCAGCAGCTTGCCAGGACTAGCGGGAGTTGAGCAGTTCTTC.